This is a list of T cell receptor beta chains from one sample in a study of identical twins. TCRdb fed the 5' RACE reads into MiXCR, producing one record per CDR3 protein. Of approximately 530,000 distinct CDR3 sequences in the sample, approximately 20% were seen once. The same sample was also used in a study of yellow fever vaccine responses in identical twins.

What was sequenced was CD4+ T cells sorted from blood. The receptors stem from a woman younger than 35 in good health. Each CDR3 is given with its conserved first and last residue. A D gene is named only where the DNA matches it firmly. The size field is filled for only some rows; it gives once, few, many or a size class.

>TRBV6-5|few|TRBJ2-5|TRBD2
TGTGCCAGCAGTTACCCGGGACTAGCGGAGACCCAGTACTTC
CASSYPGLAETQYF
>TRBV5-1|NA|TRBJ1-1|NA
TGCGCCAGCAGCCAAGAACAGGGCTCCACTGAAGCTTTCTTT
CASSQEQGSTEAFF
>TRBV10-3|few|TRBJ2-1|NA
TGTGCCATCAGTGAGTCAATCGGATCCAATGAGCAGTTCTTC
CAISESIGSNEQFF
>TRBV20-1|few|TRBJ2-5|NA
TGCAGTGCTAGATTGGCGGGAAAAGAGACCCAGTACTTC
CSARLAGKETQYF
>TRBV7-9|few|TRBJ2-1|TRBD2
TGTGCCAGCAGCTTCACGGGACTAGCGGGACTTGAGCAGTTCTTC
CASSFTGLAGLEQFF
>TRBV4-1|NA|TRBJ2-7|NA
TGCGCCAGCAGCCAAGATTGGCTAGCGACAAGCGAGCAGTACTTC
CASSQDWLATSEQYF
>TRBV12-3/TRBV12-4|NA|TRBJ1-1|TRBD1
TGTGCCAGCAGCCCCCAGACAGGGTTTGAAGCTTTCTTT
CASSPQTGFEAFF
>TRBV12-3/TRBV12-4|NA|TRBJ2-2|NA
TGTGCCAGCAGTCGACGCCAACCCATGGGCACCGGGGAGCTGTTTTTT
CASSRRQPMGTGELFF
>TRBV29-1|few|TRBJ1-1|NA
TGCAGCGTTGAATTGTATGCCGCCCGCGACACTGAAGCTTTCTTT
CSVELYAARDTEAFF
>TRBV12-3/TRBV12-4|NA|TRBJ1-1|NA
TGTGCCAGCACTAAGGGCACGGGAAACACTGAAGCTTTCTTT
CASTKGTGNTEAFF
>TRBV6-1|NA|TRBJ2-1|TRBD2
TGTGCCAGCGCCTCCGGGACTAGCGGGAGTGGCTCCTACAATGAGCAGTTCTTC
CASASGTSGSGSYNEQFF
>TRBV11-2|NA|TRBJ2-7|TRBD1
TGTGCCAGCAGCTTAGGGAATTATGGGACAGGAGTTATCTACGAGCAGTACTTC
CASSLGNYGTGVIYEQYF
>TRBV3-1|NA|TRBJ2-1|TRBD2
TGTGCCAGCAGCCAAGCCCGTAGCGGGAGGGCGTATGAGCAGTTCTTC
CASSQARSGRAYEQFF
>TRBV6-5|few|TRBJ2-5|NA
TGTGCCAGCAGTTACTCTTTACAGGGTTTGAAGACCCAGTACTTC
CASSYSLQGLKTQYF
>TRBV6-1|NA|TRBJ2-7|TRBD2
TGTGCCAGCAGATCGGGACTAACCTCCTACGAGCAGTACTTC
CASRSGLTSYEQYF
>TRBV10-1|NA|TRBJ1-3|NA
TGCGCCAGCAGTGATGGACGGAGCTCTGGAAACACCATATATTTT
CASSDGRSSGNTIYF
>TRBV10-3|NA|TRBJ2-1|TRBD2
TGTGCCATCAGTGAGCTACTAGCGGGAGCCCAGAATGAGCAGTTCTTC
CAISELLAGAQNEQFF
>TRBV3-1|few|TRBJ2-7|NA
TGTGCCAGCAGCTTCACTAGGGGCGAGCAGTACTTC
CASSFTRGEQYF
>TRBV9|NA|TRBJ2-1|TRBD2
TGTGCCAGCAGCCCACCCCCTCTAGCGGGAGCCCACAATGAGCAGTTCTTC
CASSPPPLAGAHNEQFF